A single sample gave rise to the 20 T cell receptor beta chains below, sequenced in a study of cytomegalovirus exposure and HLA in healthy donors. PCR was performed using 60 Vbeta and 13 Jbeta primers. Sequencing was performed with immunoSEQ multiplex PCR; in TCRdb, only in-frame clones are kept and a portion is missing. The data contain fewer than 200,000 clones, over 60% of them seen just once; the ten biggest clones take up approximately 1.5%. Sequencing was carried out using PBMCs. The receptors stem from a girl aged 5 to 17 in good health and CMV-seronegative.

This chain links TRBV5-1 with TRBJ2-1; D is perhaps TRBD2 (5 bases). CDR1 and CDR2 (germline): SGHRS, YFSETQ. The CDR3 is 15 residues long. The V end lost 4 bases, the J end lost 7 bases, and 18 bases lay between the germline ends. The CDR3 reads CASSNLGILTNEQFF. The CDR3 nucleotides read TGCGCCAGCAGCAACCTCGGGATTCTGACGAATGAGCAGTTCTTC.

This rearrangement joins TRBV5-1 to TRBJ1-1; a possible D gene is TRBD1 (6 bases). The CDR3 has 18 amino acids. Trimming pared 0 bases from V and 1 base from J, leaving 19 bases between. CDR1 and CDR2 (germline): SGHRS, YFSETQ. In DNA form, the CDR3 reads TGCGCCAGCAGCTTGGCCAGGGGAACAGGGCGAGGGAACACTGAAGCTTTCTTT. Its protein is CASSLARGTGRGNTEAFF. Based on the CDR3 plus reference TRBV5-1 and TRBJ1-1, the full variable domain is KAGVTQTPRYLIKTRGQQVTLSCSPISGHRSVSWYQQTPGQGLQFLFEYFSETQRNKGNFPGRFSGRQFSNSRSEMNVSTLELGDSALYLCASSLARGTGRGNTEAFFGQGTRLTVV.

V is TRBV19 and J is TRBJ1-3; 7 nucleotides align to TRBD1. The CDR3 length is 14 residues. Germline V CDR1 and CDR2: LNHDA, SQIVND (reference sequence). The ends lost 7 bases at V and 6 bases at J; junction bases unmatched: 9. The DNA for the CDR3 is TGTGCCAGTAACCAGTTTGGACAGGAAAACACCATATATTTT. Its protein is CASNQFGQENTIYF. The complete variable domain, with remaining parts taken from reference TRBV19 and TRBJ1-3, reads DGGITQSPKYLFRKEGQNVTLSCEQNLNHDAMYWYRQDPGQGLRLIYYSQIVNDFQKGDIAEGYSVSREKKESFPLTVTSAQKNPTAFYLCASNQFGQENTIYFGEGSWLTVV.

The genes are TRBV5-1 and TRBJ2-5; perhaps TRBD2 as D (6 bases). V lost 3 bases to trimming and J lost 5 bases, with 14 bases between them. Germline V gene data show CDR1 as SGHRS and CDR2 as YFSETQ. CDR3 size: 14 residues. The CDR3 spells CASSSRTKEETQYF. For the CDR3, the DNA is TGCGCCAGCAGCTCCCGGACTAAGGAGGAGACCCAGTACTTC.

The gene calls are TRBV7-7 and TRBJ2-5; D might be TRBD1 (6 bases). This CDR3 region has 15 residues. Germline V gene data show CDR1 as SSHAT and CDR2 as FNYEAQ (reference sequence). The V gene lost 2 bases and the J gene lost 2 bases, with 12 bases spanning the gap. CDR3 sequence reads: CASSLSQGGQETQYF. DNA for the CDR3: TGTGCCAGCAGCTTATCACAGGGTGGGCAAGAGACCCAGTACTTC.

V usage is TRBV15 and J usage is TRBJ1-1, with D unclear. Germline assignment: CDR1 LNHNV and CDR2 YYDKDF (reference sequence). The CDR3 has 13 amino acids. Trimming shortened V by 1 base and J by 3 bases, and 6 bases separated the two germline ends. The CDR3 reads CATSRGPYTEAFF. CDR3 DNA sequence: TGTGCCACCAGCAGAGGTCCCTACACTGAAGCTTTCTTT.

This chain's CDR3 is CSALTGPYEQYF. The CDR3 DNA reads as TGCAGCGCTTTGACAGGGCCCTACGAGCAGTACTTC. The chain joins TRBV29-1 to TRBJ2-7; 7 bases are shared with TRBD1. Germline assignment: CDR1 SQVTM and CDR2 ANQGSEA. Losses at the gene ends were 7 bases for V and 2 bases for J; bases not matched to a gene: 5. The CDR3 is 12 residues long.

This clone showed up just a few times. The chain is built from TRBV30 and TRBJ1-2; D might be TRBD1 (5 bases). V lost 2 bases, J lost 6 bases, and 19 bases lay in between. Germline lookup yields CDR1 GTSNPN and CDR2 SVGIG (reference sequence). The CDR3 contains 15 residues. The CDR3 is CAWSPKGPTGDGYTF. The CDR3 nucleotides read TGTGCCTGGAGTCCTAAGGGTCCAACAGGAGATGGCTACACCTTC.

The chain couples TRBV6-1 to TRBJ2-3, with 8 nucleotides matching TRBD1. The V gene's germline CDR1 is MNHNS and CDR2 SASEGT. Trimming took 3 bases from V and 0 from J; bases not matched to a gene: 5. The CDR3 sequence is 16 residues long. CDR3 residues: CASSDLTGASTDTQYF. The CDR3 bases are TGTGCCAGCAGTGACCTGACAGGGGCCAGCACAGATACGCAGTATTTT.

V and J are TRBV7-9 and TRBJ1-1, with D perhaps TRBD1 (5 bases). The CDR3 is 12 residues long. Trimming removed 6 bases from V and 6 bases from J, with 11 bases in between. Germline values: CDR1 SEHNR, CDR2 FQNEAQ (reference sequence). DNA for the CDR3: TGTGCCAGCAGTGTCTCGGGGGCTGAAGCTTTCTTT. Its translation is CASSVSGAEAFF.

The chain carries TRBV6-5 and TRBJ1-4; 7 bases align to TRBD1. Trimming at V came to 11 bases and at J to 10 bases, leaving 7 bases not matched to a gene. In germline, CDR1 is MNHEY, CDR2 SVGAGI. This CDR3 comprises 11 residues. The CDR3 loop is CAPAEGAKLFF. The CDR3 coding sequence is TGTGCCCCTGCGGAGGGGGCAAAACTGTTTTTT.

The J gene is TRBJ2-1, the V gene TRBV12-5; D possibly corresponds to TRBD2 (6 bases). Trimming removed 0 bases from V and 0 bases from J, with 12 bases in between. This CDR3 region has 17 residues. Germline CDR1 is LGHNT and CDR2 is FRNRAP. CDR3 sequence reads: CASGLVLGGSSYNEQFF. Written as DNA, the CDR3 is TGTGCTAGTGGTTTGGTACTCGGGGGAAGCTCCTACAATGAGCAGTTCTTC. Variable domain in full (rest from reference TRBV12-5 and TRBJ2-1): DARVTQTPRHKVTEMGQEVTMRCQPILGHNTVFWYRQTMMQGLELLAYFRNRAPLDDSGMPKDRFSAEMPDATLATLKIQPSEPRDSAVYFCASGLVLGGSSYNEQFFGPGTRLTVL.

This clone was counted between two and nine times. The chain recombines TRBV4-1 with TRBJ1-2; unclear D gene. Germline assignment: CDR1 MGHRA and CDR2 YSYEKL. The length of the CDR3 is 15 residues. Trimming removed 1 base at V and 0 bases at J, with 9 bases between. This chain's CDR3 is CASSQGAVTNYGYTF. As DNA, the CDR3 is TGCGCCAGCAGCCAAGGGGCCGTCACTAACTATGGCTACACCTTC.

V usage is TRBV5-1 and J usage is TRBJ2-1; D perhaps matches TRBD2 (6 bases). The CDR3 sequence is 16 residues long. The germline V gene encodes CDR1 SGHRS and CDR2 YFSETQ. Trimming took off 0 bases at V and 2 bases at J, with 12 bases between the two ends. The CDR3 sequence: CASSLAGRGTYNEQFF. The CDR3 DNA sequence: TGCGCCAGCAGCTTGGCTGGGCGGGGAACCTACAATGAGCAGTTCTTC.

The chain joins TRBV11-2 to TRBJ1-1; D may be TRBD1 (6 bases). V lost 6 bases to trimming and J lost 0 bases, with 8 bases between them. CDR1 and CDR2 (germline): SGHAT, FQNNGV. The CDR3 contains 13 residues. CDR3 DNA: TGTGCCAGCAGTTACAGGGTGAACACTGAAGCTTTCTTT. Protein: CASSYRVNTEAFF.

The chain uses TRBV6-1 and TRBJ2-7; D is perhaps TRBD2 (5 bases). Trimming stripped 1 base from V and 2 bases from J, with 18 bases between. The CDR3 covers 17 residues. Germline-derived CDR1 and CDR2 are MNHNS and SASEGT. As DNA, the CDR3 is TGTGCCAGCAGTGAAGGGGTCTCCTCGGGGTTTACCTACGAGCAGTACTTC. Amino acids: CASSEGVSSGFTYEQYF.

This chain joins TRBV7-3 and TRBJ2-5; 10 bases line up with TRBD1. The J call is uncertain, as TRBJ2-7 better fits the DNA end. The germline V gene has CDR1 SGHTA and CDR2 FQGTGA. The CDR3 runs 15 residues. DNA of the CDR3: TGTGCCAGCAGCTTGTTGGACAGGGGGAGCTACGAGCAGTACTTC. This gives the protein CASSLLDRGSYEQYF.

V is TRBV19 and J is TRBJ2-5, with 7 bases lining up with TRBD2. The CDR3 consists of 14 residues. J was trimmed by 4 bases and V by 8 bases; bases with no gene match: 10. Germline assignment: CDR1 LNHDA and CDR2 SQIVND (reference sequence). The CDR3 nucleotides are TGTGCCAGTGGCTCAAGCTGGGGGGGAGAGACCCAGTACTTC. It translates to CASGSSWGGETQYF. The entire variable domain, with the rest obtained from reference TRBV19 and TRBJ2-5, is as follows: DGGITQSPKYLFRKEGQNVTLSCEQNLNHDAMYWYRQDPGQGLRLIYYSQIVNDFQKGDIAEGYSVSREKKESFPLTVTSAQKNPTAFYLCASGSSWGGETQYFGPGTRLLVL.

The rearrangement links TRBV19 to TRBJ1-5; D ambiguous. CDR1 and CDR2 (germline): LNHDA, SQIVND (reference sequence). V lost 1 base and J 0 bases, leaving 7 bases between the germline ends. The CDR3 totals 15 residues. The CDR3 spells CASSIGFYSNQPQHF. CDR3 nucleotides: TGTGCCAGTAGTATAGGGTTCTATAGCAATCAGCCCCAGCATTTT.

The gene calls are TRBV2 and TRBJ2-2; the match to TRBD2 covers 14 bases. The V and J ends lost 8 bases and 5 bases, in that order; junction bases with no gene match: 10. CDR3 size: 17 residues. Germline V gene lookup returns CDR1 SNHLY and CDR2 FYNNEI. DNA of the CDR3: TGTGCCAGCTCGGGGACTAGCGGGGGTGGTTGGACCGGGGAGCTGTTTTTT. Protein: CASSGTSGGGWTGELFF.